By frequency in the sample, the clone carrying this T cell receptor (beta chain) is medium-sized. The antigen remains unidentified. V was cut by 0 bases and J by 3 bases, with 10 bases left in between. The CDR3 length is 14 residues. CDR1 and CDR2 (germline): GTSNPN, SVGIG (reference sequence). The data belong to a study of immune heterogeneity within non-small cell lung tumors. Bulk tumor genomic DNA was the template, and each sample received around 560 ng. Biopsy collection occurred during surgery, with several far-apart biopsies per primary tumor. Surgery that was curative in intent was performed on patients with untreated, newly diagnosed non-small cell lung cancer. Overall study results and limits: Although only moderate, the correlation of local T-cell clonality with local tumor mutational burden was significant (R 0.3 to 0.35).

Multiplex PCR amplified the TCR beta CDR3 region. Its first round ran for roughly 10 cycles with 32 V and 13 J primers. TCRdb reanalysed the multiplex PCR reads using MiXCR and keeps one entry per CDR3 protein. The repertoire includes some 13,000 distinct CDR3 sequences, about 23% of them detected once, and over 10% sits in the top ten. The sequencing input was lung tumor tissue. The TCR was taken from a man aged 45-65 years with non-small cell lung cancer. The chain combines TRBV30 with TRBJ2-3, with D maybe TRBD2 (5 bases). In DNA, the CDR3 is TGTGCCTGGAGTGTACAAGGCGGGACAGATACGCAGTATTTT. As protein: CAWSVQGGTDTQYF. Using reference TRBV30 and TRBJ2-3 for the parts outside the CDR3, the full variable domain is SQTIHQWPATLVQPVGSPLSLECTVEGTSNPNLYWYRQAAGRGLQLLFYSVGIGQISSEVPQNLSASRPQDRQFILSSKKLLLSDSGFYLCAWSVQGGTDTQYFGPGTRLTVL.